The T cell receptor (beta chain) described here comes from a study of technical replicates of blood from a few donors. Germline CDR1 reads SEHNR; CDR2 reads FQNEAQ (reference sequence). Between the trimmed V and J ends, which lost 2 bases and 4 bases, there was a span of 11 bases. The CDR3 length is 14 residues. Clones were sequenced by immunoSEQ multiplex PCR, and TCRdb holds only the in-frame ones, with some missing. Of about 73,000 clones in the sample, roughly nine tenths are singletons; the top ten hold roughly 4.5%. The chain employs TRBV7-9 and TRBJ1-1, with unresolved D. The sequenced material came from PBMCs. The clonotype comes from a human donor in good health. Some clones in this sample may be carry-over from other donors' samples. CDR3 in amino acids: CASSLMVSSTEAFF. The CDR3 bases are TGTGCCAGCAGCTTAATGGTCTCGAGCACTGAAGCTTTCTTT.